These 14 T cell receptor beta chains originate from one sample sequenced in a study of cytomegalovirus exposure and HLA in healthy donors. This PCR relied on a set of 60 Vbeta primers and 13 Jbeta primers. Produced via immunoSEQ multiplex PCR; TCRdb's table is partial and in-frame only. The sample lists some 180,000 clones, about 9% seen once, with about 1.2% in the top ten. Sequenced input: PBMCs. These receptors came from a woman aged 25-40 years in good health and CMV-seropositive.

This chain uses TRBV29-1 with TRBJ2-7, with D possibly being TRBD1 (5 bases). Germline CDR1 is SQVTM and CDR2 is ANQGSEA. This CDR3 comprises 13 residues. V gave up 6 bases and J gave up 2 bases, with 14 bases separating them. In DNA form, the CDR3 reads TGCAGCGTAGCCCTGGACAAAGCCTACGAGCAGTACTTC. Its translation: CSVALDKAYEQYF.

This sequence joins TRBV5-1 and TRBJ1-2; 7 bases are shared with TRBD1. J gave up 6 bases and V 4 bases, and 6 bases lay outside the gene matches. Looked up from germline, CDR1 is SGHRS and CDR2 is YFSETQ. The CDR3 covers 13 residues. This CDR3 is CASSNGQENGYTF. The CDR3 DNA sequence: TGCGCCAGCAGCAACGGACAGGAAAATGGCTACACCTTC.

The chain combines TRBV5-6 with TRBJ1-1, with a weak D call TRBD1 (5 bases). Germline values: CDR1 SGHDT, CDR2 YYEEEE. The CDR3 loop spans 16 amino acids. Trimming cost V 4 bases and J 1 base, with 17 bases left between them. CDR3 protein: CASSPGQGIRNTEAFF. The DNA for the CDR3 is TGTGCCAGCAGCCCCGGGCAGGGTATTAGGAACACTGAAGCTTTCTTT. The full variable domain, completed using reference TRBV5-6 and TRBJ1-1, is DAGVTQSPTHLIKTRGQQVTLRCSPKSGHDTVSWYQQALGQGPQFIFQYYEEEERQRGNFPDRFSGHQFPNYSSELNVNALLLGDSALYLCASSPGQGIRNTEAFFGQGTRLTVV.

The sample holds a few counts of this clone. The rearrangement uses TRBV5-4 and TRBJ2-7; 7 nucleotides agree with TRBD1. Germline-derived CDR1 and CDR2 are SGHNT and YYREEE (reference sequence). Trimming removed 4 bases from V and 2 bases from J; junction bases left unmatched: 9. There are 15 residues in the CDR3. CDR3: CASSDRQGATYEQYF. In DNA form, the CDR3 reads TGTGCCAGCAGCGACAGACAGGGTGCTACCTACGAGCAGTACTTC.

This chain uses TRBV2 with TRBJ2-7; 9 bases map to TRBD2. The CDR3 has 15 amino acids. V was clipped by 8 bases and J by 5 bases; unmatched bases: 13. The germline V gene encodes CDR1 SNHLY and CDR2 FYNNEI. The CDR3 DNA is TGTGCCAGCGATCGTAGCGGGAGTAGCTTCGACGAGCAGTACTTC. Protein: CASDRSGSSFDEQYF.

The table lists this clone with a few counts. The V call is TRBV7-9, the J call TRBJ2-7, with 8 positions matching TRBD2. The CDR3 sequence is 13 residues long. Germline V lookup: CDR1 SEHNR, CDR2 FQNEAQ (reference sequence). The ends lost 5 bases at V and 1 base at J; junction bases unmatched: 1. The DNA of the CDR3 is TGTGCCAGCAGCCCGGGAGGGTCCTACGAGCAGTACTTC. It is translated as CASSPGGSYEQYF.

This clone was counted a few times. The DNA of the CDR3 is TGTGCCAGCAGTGAAGCCATAGCGGGACCCTACGAGCAGTACTTC. This sequence encodes CASSEAIAGPYEQYF. This chain links TRBV6-1 with TRBJ2-7; 8 nucleotides align to TRBD2. CDR3 length equals 15 residues. Germline V lookup: CDR1 MNHNS, CDR2 SASEGT. J was trimmed by 2 bases and V by 0 bases; bases with no gene match: 3.

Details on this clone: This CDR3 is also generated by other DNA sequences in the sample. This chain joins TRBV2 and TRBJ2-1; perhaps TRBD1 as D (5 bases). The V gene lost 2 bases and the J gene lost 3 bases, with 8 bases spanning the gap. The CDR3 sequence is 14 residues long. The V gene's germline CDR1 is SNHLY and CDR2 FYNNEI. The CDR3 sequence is CASSEQGLYNEQFF. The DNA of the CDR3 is TGTGCCAGCAGTGAACAGGGCCTCTACAATGAGCAGTTCTTC.

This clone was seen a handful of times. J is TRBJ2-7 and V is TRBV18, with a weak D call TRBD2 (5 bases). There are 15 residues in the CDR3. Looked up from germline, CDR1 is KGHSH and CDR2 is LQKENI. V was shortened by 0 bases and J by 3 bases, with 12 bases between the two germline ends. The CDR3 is CASSPPVGIRYEQYF. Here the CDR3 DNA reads TGTGCCAGCTCACCACCGGTCGGGATACGCTACGAGCAGTACTTC.

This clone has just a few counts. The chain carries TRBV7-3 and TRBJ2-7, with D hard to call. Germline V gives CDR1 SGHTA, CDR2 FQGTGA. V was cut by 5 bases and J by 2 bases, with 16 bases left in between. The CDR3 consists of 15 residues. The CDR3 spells CASSTYPGEAYEQYF. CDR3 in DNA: TGTGCCAGCAGCACGTATCCCGGAGAGGCCTACGAGCAGTACTTC.

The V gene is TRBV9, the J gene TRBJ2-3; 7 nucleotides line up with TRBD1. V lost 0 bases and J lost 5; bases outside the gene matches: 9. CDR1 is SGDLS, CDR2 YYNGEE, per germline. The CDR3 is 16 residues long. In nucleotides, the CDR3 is TGTGCCAGCAGCGTAGTTGAGGGGGCGCAGCTAGATACGCAGTATTTT. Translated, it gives CASSVVEGAQLDTQYF.

CDR3 bases: TGTGCCAGCAGTGAAGGGCCCTACGAGCAGTACTTC. Amino acids: CASSEGPYEQYF. J is TRBJ2-7 and V is TRBV6-1; D remains ambiguous. This CDR3 spans 12 amino acids. Germline V CDR1 and CDR2: MNHNS, SASEGT. V was shortened by 1 base and J by 2 bases, with 3 bases between the two germline ends.

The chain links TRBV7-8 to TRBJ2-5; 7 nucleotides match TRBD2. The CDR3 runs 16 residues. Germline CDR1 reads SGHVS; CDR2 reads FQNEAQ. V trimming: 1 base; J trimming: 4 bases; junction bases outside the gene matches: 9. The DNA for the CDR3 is TGTGCCAGCAGCTTAGTTTGGGCCCGGGAGGTAGAGACCCAGTACTTC. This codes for CASSLVWAREVETQYF.

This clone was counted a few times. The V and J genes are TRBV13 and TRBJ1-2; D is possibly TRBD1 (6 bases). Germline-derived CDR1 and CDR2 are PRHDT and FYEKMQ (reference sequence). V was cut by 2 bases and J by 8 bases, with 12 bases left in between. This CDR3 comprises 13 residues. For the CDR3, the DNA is TGTGCCAGCAGCTTACGGGGGGCAGGCGGCTACACCTTC. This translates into CASSLRGAGGYTF.